This TCR beta chain was identified in a study of blood T cell repertoires in COVID-19. Study-level background: Spain, Italy and the United States supplied samples that represented acute and convalescent COVID-19. T cells, B-cell-depleted T cells, or PBMCs provided the cDNA or gDNA that served as material.

Authors' processing steps: Reference gene primer amplification gave estimated nucleated cell counts. TCRdb's copy holds only in-frame clones and misses some; the assay was immunoSEQ multiplex PCR. D and trimming come from the DNA, and the V and J calls and clone size come from that table. The sample lists approximately 99,000 clones, approximately 80% occurring once. The CDR3 loop spans 15 amino acids. Germline V gene data show CDR1 as SGHRS and CDR2 as YFSETQ. J gave up 10 bases and V 3 bases, and 6 bases lay outside the gene matches. Sequenced input: peripheral blood. The chain is built from TRBV5-1 and TRBJ1-6; TRBD1 agrees at 11 bases. The TCR originated in a woman between 65 and 79 years old with acute or convalescent COVID-19. The CDR3 DNA follows: TGCGCCAGCAGCTGGGGGGACAGGGGGTCGTCACCCCTCCACTTT. Translating it yields CASSWGDRGSSPLHF.